The 27 T cell receptor beta chains in this list originate from one sample, sequenced in a study of T cells in Graves' hyperthyroidism and ophthalmopathy. Amplification of TCR beta CDR3 regions used RNA as the template. A first-round RT-PCR of the TCR CDR3 used the HTBI primer set. TCRdb re-called the multiplex PCR reads through MiXCR, storing one row per CDR3 protein. The sample shows 500,000 to 600,000 distinct CDR3 sequences, about 45% of them seen only once. Sequenced: peripheral blood or thyroid tissue (not recorded which). The receptor set was obtained from an adult woman with Graves' disease, either hyperthyroidism or ophthalmopathy (not recorded which).

In its sample, this clonotype was seen many times. The gene calls are TRBV12-3 or TRBV12-4 and TRBJ1-2; perhaps TRBD1 as D (6 bases). With 5 bases removed from V and 7 bases from J, the gap between germline ends came to 17 bases. The CDR3 sequence is 14 residues long. CDR3 nucleotide sequence: TGTGCCAGCAGTCCCGAGGGGGGAATTGGTGGCTACACCTTC. Translating it yields CASSPEGGIGGYTF.

This clonotype has a count of ten or more. The V gene is TRBV7-2, the J gene TRBJ1-2; the D is unclear. This CDR3 comprises 13 residues. CDR1 is SGHTA, CDR2 FQGNSA, per germline. Trimming stripped 6 bases from V and 4 bases from J, with 12 bases between. The CDR3 region has the DNA TGTGCCAGCAGGAAGGACGGCTTCTATGGCTACACCTTC. Its translation: CASRKDGFYGYTF.

Here the CDR3 reads CSAPVGGPNQPQHF. The DNA for the CDR3 is TGCAGTGCTCCGGTAGGCGGTCCCAATCAGCCCCAGCATTTT. V usage is TRBV20-1 and J usage is TRBJ1-5; D is unresolved. The V end lost 5 bases, the J end lost 3 bases, and 14 bases lay between the germline ends. This CDR3 has 14 amino acids. Germline loops: CDR1 DFQATT, CDR2 SNEGSKA (reference sequence).

In its sample, this clonotype was seen many times. This sequence joins TRBV9 and TRBJ1-2; D gene ambiguous. This CDR3 has 12 residues. The germline gives CDR1 SGDLS, CDR2 YYNGEE. V lost 4 bases and J lost 7, with 11 bases in between. The CDR3 nucleotides read TGTGCCAGCAGCCCCGGAAGCGGTGGCTACACCTTC. It encodes CASSPGSGGYTF.

This clonotype was seen repeatedly, ten times or more. The J gene is TRBJ1-1, the V gene TRBV12-5; D call uncertain. The CDR3 spans 13 residues. V lost 5 bases to trimming and J lost 1 base, with 8 bases between them. CDR1 and CDR2 (germline): LGHNT, FRNRAP. CDR3 residues: CASGLYQNTEAFF. For the CDR3, the DNA is TGTGCTAGTGGTCTTTACCAGAACACTGAAGCTTTCTTT.

This clonotype occurred many times. This chain joins TRBV12-3 or TRBV12-4 and TRBJ1-6, with D perhaps matching TRBD1 (5 bases). CDR3 length: 14 amino acids. V was pared by 7 bases and J by 7 bases, with 14 bases between. In DNA form, the CDR3 reads TGTGCCAGCACTCTTGGGGACCGAAATTCACCCCTCCACTTT. It specifies CASTLGDRNSPLHF.

J is TRBJ2-7 and V is TRBV29-1; D is unclear. CDR3 length: 12 amino acids. Germline loops: CDR1 SQVTM, CDR2 ANQGSEA. Trimming pared 4 bases from V and 0 bases from J, leaving 7 bases between. CDR3 amino acids: CSVGPVSYEQYF. The DNA of the CDR3 is TGCAGCGTTGGCCCGGTCTCCTACGAGCAGTACTTC.

The chain couples TRBV9 to TRBJ2-7; D is unclear. The ends were cut back, 4 bases at V and 9 bases at J, with 17 bases in the middle. The CDR3 runs to 13 residues. CDR1 and CDR2 from the germline V gene are SGDLS and YYNGEE. CDR3 sequence reads: CASSLGSGDTQYF. The DNA of the CDR3 is TGTGCCAGCAGCTTGGGCTCTGGAGATACGCAGTACTTC.

This clonotype has just one count. The chain links TRBV5-2 to TRBJ2-2; TRBD1, as called in the table, went unchecked against the DNA. TRBV5-2 is a listed pseudogene. CDR3 size: 14 residues. CDR3 in DNA: TGTGCCAGCAAACCCCGGCGGGCTGGCGGGGAGCTGTTTTTT. It translates to CASKPRRAGGELFF.

The rearrangement links TRBV7-6 to TRBJ2-5; 7 nucleotides line up with TRBD2. V shed 2 bases and J 9 bases; nucleotides not matched to a gene: 12. The germline V gene encodes CDR1 SGHVS and CDR2 FNYEAQ. This CDR3 has 15 amino acids. CDR3: CASSLRGESNQPQYF. The CDR3 DNA sequence: TGTGCCAGCAGCTTACGGGGGGAGAGCAATCAGCCCCAGTACTTC.

This clonotype has a count of ten or more. This chain connects TRBV12-3 or TRBV12-4 to TRBJ1-1, with no clear D. The CDR3 runs to 11 residues. The germline V and J ends were trimmed by 8 bases and 5 bases, with 9 bases remaining between them. CDR3 amino acids: CASEGDTEAFF. The CDR3 nucleotides are TGTGCCAGCGAGGGAGATACTGAAGCTTTCTTT.

This chain joins TRBV7-8 and TRBJ1-2, with TRBD1 as a possible D gene (5 bases). The CDR3 loop spans 14 amino acids. The V and J ends lost 1 base and 8 bases respectively, with 14 bases between them. Germline CDR1 SGHVS, CDR2 FQNEAQ. This CDR3 is CASSLGPEGKGYTF. CDR3 nucleotides: TGTGCCAGCAGCTTAGGTCCAGAGGGGAAGGGCTACACCTTC.

This clonotype was picked up a small number of times. Possible read error: a much larger clone is one base away. The rearrangement links TRBV10-3 to TRBJ2-5; D may be TRBD1 (5 bases). V was trimmed by 2 bases and J by 4 bases, leaving 14 bases between them. Germline values: CDR1 ENHRY, CDR2 SYGVKD. This CDR3 has 15 residues. The CDR3 loop reads CAISEAPGIGETQYF. CDR3 nucleotides: TGTGCCATCAGTGAGGCCCCAGGGATCGGAGAGACCCAGTACTTC.

V is TRBV2 and J is TRBJ2-5; 7 bases are shared with TRBD1. The CDR3 loop spans 14 amino acids. Germline lookup yields CDR1 SNHLY and CDR2 FYNNEI. V lost 6 bases to trimming and J lost 1 base; unmatched junction nucleotides: 5. The CDR3 region is CASRVGTAQETQYF. The DNA for the CDR3 is TGTGCCAGCAGAGTCGGGACAGCCCAAGAGACCCAGTACTTC. The entire variable domain, with the rest obtained from reference TRBV2 and TRBJ2-5, is as follows: EPEVTQTPSHQVTQMGQEVILRCVPISNHLYFYWYRQILGQKVEFLVSFYNNEISEKSEIFDDQFSVERPDGSNFTLKIRSTKLEDSAMYFCASRVGTAQETQYFGPGTRLLVL.

The rearrangement uses TRBV5-1 and TRBJ1-1; D possibly corresponds to TRBD1 (6 bases). With 3 bases removed from V and 1 base from J, the gap between germline ends came to 16 bases. The CDR3 has 16 amino acids. The germline V gene encodes CDR1 SGHRS and CDR2 YFSETQ. CDR3 residues: CASSSLYQGSNTEAFF. The CDR3 region has the DNA TGCGCCAGCAGCTCCCTCTATCAGGGGTCGAACACTGAAGCTTTCTTT.

In its sample, this clonotype was seen a few times. The CDR3 end shows no conserved phenylalanine or tryptophan, and so a read error is likely. In DNA form, the CDR3 reads TGTGCCAGCAGCGTAGCCCAGAGAAATTCACCCCTCCACCTT. This gives the protein CASSVAQRNSPLHL. V usage is TRBV9 and J usage is TRBJ1-6; D is uncertain. Germline CDR1 SGDLS, CDR2 YYNGEE. V shed 0 bases and J shed 7 bases, with 8 bases lying between them. This CDR3 has 14 residues.

This clonotype was detected ten times or more. This chain links TRBV12-3 or TRBV12-4 with TRBJ1-5; D is uncertain. V lost 4 bases, J lost 6 bases, and 13 bases lay in between. CDR3 size: 14 residues. CDR3 nucleotide sequence: TGTGCCAGCAGTTCCTCTTCCAGACTTCAGCCCCAGCATTTT. Protein sequence: CASSSSSRLQPQHF.

The chain carries TRBV29-1 and TRBJ2-3, with 8 bases that match TRBD2. Germline CDR1 reads SQVTM; CDR2 reads ANQGSEA. This CDR3 contains 14 residues. V shed 8 bases and J 2 bases; nucleotides not matched to a gene: 9. The CDR3 loop reads CSLVLAGVTDTQYF. CDR3 DNA: TGCAGCTTAGTTCTAGCGGGTGTCACAGATACGCAGTATTTT.

In this sample, this clonotype turned up many times. The chain has TRBV24-1 and TRBJ1-2, with 10 positions matching TRBD1. The CDR3 loop spans 15 amino acids. Unmatched junction bases numbered 8, after V lost 4 bases and J lost 7 bases. Germline V lookup: CDR1 KGHDR, CDR2 SFDVKD. CDR3 DNA: TGTGCCACCAGTGACGCTACAGGGACAGGGGTTGGCTACACCTTC. It translates to CATSDATGTGVGYTF.

The rearrangement links TRBV7-9 to TRBJ1-4; D is ambiguous. Between the trimmed V and J ends, which lost 0 bases and 2 bases, there was a span of 16 bases. The germline V gene encodes CDR1 SEHNR and CDR2 FQNEAQ (reference sequence). The length of the CDR3 is 18 residues. CDR3 DNA: TGTGCCAGCAGCTTAGCCCCGGCGGCAGGCGGGACTAATGAAAAACTGTTTTTT. It encodes CASSLAPAAGGTNEKLFF. The full variable domain, rest sourced from reference TRBV7-9 and TRBJ1-4, is DTGVSQNPRHKITKRGQNVTFRCDPISEHNRLYWYRQTLGQGPEFLTYFQNEAQLEKSRLLSDRFSAERPKGSFSTLEIQRTEQGDSAMYLCASSLAPAAGGTNEKLFFGSGTQLSVL.

This clonotype was observed a handful of times. The chain has TRBV5-4 and TRBJ1-5; 7 bases align to TRBD1. V lost 0 bases, J lost 2 bases, and 11 bases stayed unmatched. The CDR3 sequence is 18 residues long. CDR1 is SGHNT, CDR2 YYREEE, per germline (reference sequence). The CDR3 nucleotides read TGTGCCAGCAGCTTGGATGGGGGCAGGGGGGCAGGCAATCAGCCCCAGCATTTT. This sequence encodes CASSLDGGRGAGNQPQHF.

At least ten counts were recorded for this clonotype. The chain carries TRBV6-6 and TRBJ2-7, with D possibly matching TRBD1 (6 bases). CDR3 length equals 15 residues. Germline V CDR1 and CDR2: MNHNY, SVGAGI (reference sequence). The V and J ends lost 2 bases and 3 bases respectively, with 14 bases between them. The CDR3: CASSYGTPKDYEQYF. In nucleotides, the CDR3 is TGTGCCAGCAGTTACGGGACACCTAAAGACTACGAGCAGTACTTC.

The V and J genes are TRBV20-1 and TRBJ1-4; D might be TRBD1 (6 bases). This CDR3 is 11 amino acids long. Germline V lookup: CDR1 DFQATT, CDR2 SNEGSKA (reference sequence). V lost 4 bases and J lost 8, with 8 bases in between. Here the CDR3 DNA reads TGCAGTGCTAAGGGGGGGGAAAAACTGTTTTTT. Translated: CSAKGGEKLFF.

J is TRBJ2-5 and V is TRBV10-3; a weak D match, TRBD1 (5 bases). V was clipped by 10 bases and J by 3 bases, with 27 bases between them. This CDR3 contains 17 residues. Germline CDR1 reads ENHRY; CDR2 reads SYGVKD. CDR3 loop: CATRIGVDVCPEETQYF. CDR3 DNA: TGTGCCACAAGGATAGGGGTTGACGTTTGCCCGGAAGAGACCCAGTACTTC.

This clonotype was counted only a few times. The chain uses TRBV6-5 and TRBJ2-7, with D possibly being TRBD2 (5 bases). The germline V gene has CDR1 MNHEY and CDR2 SVGAGI. This CDR3 comprises 14 residues. The V gene lost 0 bases and the J gene lost 2 bases, with 8 bases spanning the gap. CDR3: CASSYSLATYEQYF. The CDR3, as DNA: TGTGCCAGCAGTTACTCCCTAGCCACCTACGAGCAGTACTTC.

This clonotype was seen only a few times. CDR3 sequence reads: CATRGVGKSYEQYF. The CDR3, as DNA: TGTGCCACCCGAGGCGTCGGGAAATCCTACGAGCAGTACTTC. This chain links TRBV10-3 with TRBJ2-7; possibly TRBD2 for D (5 bases). The V gene lost 10 bases and the J gene lost 1 base, with 17 bases spanning the gap. The CDR3 consists of 14 residues. Germline assignment: CDR1 ENHRY and CDR2 SYGVKD.

Only a few counts were recorded for this clonotype. This rearrangement joins TRBV29-1 to TRBJ2-5, with 13 bases aligning to TRBD2. Per the germline V gene, CDR1 is SQVTM and CDR2 is ANQGSEA. The CDR3 runs to 16 residues. Unmatched junction bases numbered 8, after V lost 5 bases and J lost 2 bases. The CDR3, as DNA: TGCAGCGTTCACGGACTAGCGGGAGCTCGGCAAGAGACCCAGTACTTC. Protein product: CSVHGLAGARQETQYF. The whole variable domain, filled in from reference TRBV29-1 and TRBJ2-5, reads SAVISQKPSRDICQRGTSLTIQCQVDSQVTMMFWYRQQPGQSLTLIATANQGSEATYESGFVIDKFPISRPNLTFSTLTVSNMSPEDSSIYLCSVHGLAGARQETQYFGPGTRLLVL.